These 2 T cell receptor beta chains share one sample of origin, sequenced in a study of regulatory T cells in long-lasting Graves disease. Relying on iRepertoire HTBI primers and Arm-PCR of CDR3 regions, the team built TCR beta libraries. One entry per CDR3 protein, called by TCRdb with MiXCR from the multiplex PCR reads. The sample holds 450,000 to 650,000 distinct CDR3 sequences; 16% are singletons and the top ten take approximately 25%. The time point is: newly diagnosed GD, antithyroid drugs for less than 3 months. The TCR library was made from RNA extracted from PBMCs. In addition, the sample was reused for a study of T cells in Graves' hyperthyroidism and ophthalmopathy.

The sample here was peripheral blood mononuclear cells (PBMCs), taken at new diagnosis, from a patient treated with antithyroid drugs. These receptors were collected from a woman between 40 and 65 years old with Graves disease.

As for this clonotype: A much larger clone lies a single base off, so this may be a read error. V usage is TRBV11-1 and J usage is TRBJ2-2; 7 bases match TRBD1. In germline, CDR1 is SGHAT, CDR2 FQDESV (reference sequence). This CDR3 comprises 17 residues. Trimming cost V 4 bases and J 4 bases; bases outside gene matches: 12. CDR3 residues: CASSYGFRAGGTGELFF. CDR3 in DNA: TGTGCCAGCAGCTACGGTTTCAGGGCAGGGGGCACCGGGGAGCTGTTTTTT.

Turning to this clonotype: The junction does not match germline at one end; this may be a read error. V usage is TRBV2 and J usage is TRBJ1-4; TRBD1 is a possible D gene (6 bases). The CDR3 has 16 residues. Germline CDR1 and CDR2: SNHLY and FYNNEI. CDR3 protein: CASSKAGGRPNEKLFF. The CDR3 DNA is TGTGCCAGCAGTAAAGCGGGGGGGCGGCCGAATGAAAAACTGTTTTTT.